This TCR beta chain was identified during a study of radiotherapy plus CTLA-4 blockade in lung cancer. Regarding the study as a whole: There was expansion of tumor-derived TCR clones in blood after radiotherapy plus ipilimumab.

Regarding this clone: Antigen specificity is unknown.

Repertoires were generated with immunoSEQ multiplex PCR, while TCRdb's copy carries only in-frame clones and drops some. The top ten clones hold approximately 9.9% of a sample with 40,000 to 45,000 clones, 60% to 80% of them seen once. Trimming removed 3 bases at V and 0 bases at J, with 11 bases between. The CDR3 loop spans 15 amino acids. Germline-derived CDR1 and CDR2 are SGHTA and FQGNSA. Material: peripheral blood, obtained from a patient treated with radiotherapy plus ipilimumab. The sequence derives from a human donor with non-small cell lung cancer who had stable disease on radiotherapy plus ipilimumab. V and J are TRBV7-2 and TRBJ1-2, with a tentative D call TRBD1 (5 bases). The CDR3 bases are TGTGCCAGCAGCTTGGGGCATATCCCTAACTATGGCTACACCTTC. It yields the protein CASSLGHIPNYGYTF.